This T cell receptor beta chain was recorded in a study of metastatic and nonmetastatic thyroid tumors. Turning to the study itself: Malignant thyroid and benign thyroid patients provided blood and tumor or nodule tissue whose repertoires were compared. Study results and caveats: TCR beta diversity was reportedly significantly higher in malignant thyroid tumors than benign nodules, in blood and tumor.

All patients were untreated before thyroid surgery. The CDR3 loop spans 17 amino acids. With 5 bases clipped from V and 8 bases from J, the junction kept 15 bases outside the gene matches. In germline, CDR1 is MNHEY, CDR2 SVGEGT. The sample holds a few counts of this clone. Its specificity is not known. The authors' processing: The distant-metastasis classifier for papillary thyroid cancer was built from CDR3 differences across clinicopathological groups. TCRdb re-analyzed the PCR reads through MiXCR. The V and J calls here are based on TCRdb, not the publication. The repertoire holds under 20,000 clones, with less than 4% as singletons.

The chain employs TRBV6-2 or TRBV6-3 and TRBJ2-1, with 10 bases aligning to TRBD2. Sample: tumor tissue. The TCR originated in a female donor with papillary thyroid cancer or a benign thyroid nodule (not recorded which). Some clones in this sample may be carry-over from other donors' samples. The CDR3 coding sequence is TGTGCCAGCAGTCCCTTAACTAGCGGGAATATGGTCGATGAGCAGTTCTTC. Translating it yields CASSPLTSGNMVDEQFF.